This TCR beta chain was captured in a study of vaccination and CD4 T cells after COVID-19. Turning to the study itself: Post-COVID samples had a sampling time that fell a median approximately 93 days after diagnosis (range 35 to 161). The study collected post-vaccine samples a median around 66 days after dose two, with a range of 14 to 241. Overlapping SARS-CoV-2, HCoV-NL63, HCoV-OC43 and HCoV-229E spike peptides stimulated the cells.

On this clonotype itself: Its antigen is unidentified.

Treatment described: roughly 10-day PBMC culture with coronavirus spike peptide pools or control peptides (ViraFEST assay). Ahead of the COVID-19 pandemic (2011-2018), the CD4+ T cells of the unexposed donor were collected. Study-wide results and caveats: Spike mono-reactive status applied to 304 of 307 vaccine-specific clones in convalescent patients.

The CDR3 runs to 16 residues. Per germline, CDR1 MGHRA and CDR2 YSYEKL. V was pared by 4 bases and J by 4 bases, with 10 bases of the junction left unmatched. Sequenced with the Oncomine TCR Beta short-read assay was DNA taken from cultured CD4+ T cells. In TCRdb, the PCR reads were re-called with MiXCR into one record per CDR3 protein. Here the sample spans some 5,500 distinct CDR3 sequences, 41% being singletons. The origin of this receptor is a human donor in good health. The V gene is TRBV4-1, the J gene TRBJ2-1; 7 bases are shared with TRBD1. The sequencing sample was made of CD4+ T cells from blood, cultured in vitro. CDR3 sequence reads: CASSPHRWGQYNEQFF. The CDR3 nucleotides are TGCGCCAGCAGCCCTCACCGGTGGGGACAGTACAATGAGCAGTTCTTC.